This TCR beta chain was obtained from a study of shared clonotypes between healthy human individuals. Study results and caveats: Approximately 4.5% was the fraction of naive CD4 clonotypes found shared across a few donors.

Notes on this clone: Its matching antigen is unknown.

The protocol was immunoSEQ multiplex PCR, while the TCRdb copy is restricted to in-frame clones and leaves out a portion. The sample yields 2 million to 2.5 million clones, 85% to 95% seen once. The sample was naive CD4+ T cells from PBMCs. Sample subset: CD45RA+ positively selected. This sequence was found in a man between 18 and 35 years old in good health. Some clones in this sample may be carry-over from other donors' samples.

The CDR3 spells CASSTQGGTDTQYF. Written as DNA, the CDR3 is TGCGCCAGCAGCACACAGGGGGGGACAGATACGCAGTATTTT. The chain combines TRBV5-1 with TRBJ2-3; D is possibly TRBD1 (8 bases). CDR3 length equals 14 residues. Trimming left V 4 bases short and J 3 bases short, with 12 bases between. Germline CDR1 reads SGHRS; CDR2 reads YFSETQ.